The clone carrying this T cell receptor beta chain was detected only a few times. Its antigen remains unidentified. PCR primers comprised 60 Vbeta and 13 Jbeta primers. Clones were sequenced by immunoSEQ multiplex PCR, and TCRdb holds only the in-frame ones, with some missing. This sample has roughly 67,000 clones; approximately 81% occur once, and the top ten carry around 2.9%. These data belong to a study of cytomegalovirus exposure and HLA in healthy donors. Germline V gene lookup returns CDR1 MNHEY and CDR2 SVGAGI. V dropped 2 bases and J dropped 8; count of bases not matched to a gene: 3. This CDR3 has 14 amino acids. Study-wide points: Highly shared variants forming one cluster were likely a sequencing artifact.

The chain has TRBV6-5 and TRBJ1-4; 9 nucleotides agree with TRBD1. The specimen was PBMCs. The receptor's source is a woman aged 25 to 39 in good health and CMV-seronegative. For the CDR3, the DNA is TGTGCCAGCAGTTACGACAGGGGGAAGGAAAAACTGTTTTTT. This translates into CASSYDRGKEKLFF.